The source of this T cell receptor beta chain is a study of brain T cells in children with intractable seizures. Points from the study as a whole: Pre-surgery blood may have been undersampled, hiding some clones. Patients' HCMV serostatus was unknown; virus specificity rests on CDR3 similarity alone.

Remarks on this clone: No antigen is known for it.

The method was immunoSEQ multiplex PCR; TCRdb's version includes in-frame clones alone and lacks a portion of them. The table records approximately 330,000 clones, more than 85% of them present only once. The time point denotes: blood from clinic visit 5 months post-surgery; TSC patient then seizure free. Pre-surgery treatment included at least one anti-epileptic drug. The CDR3 is 14 amino acids. V shed 2 bases and J 7 bases; nucleotides not matched to a gene: 1. The germline V gene encodes CDR1 SNHLY and CDR2 FYNNEI. The rearrangement links TRBV2 to TRBJ2-1, with 11 bases matching TRBD2. The material sequenced was peripheral blood, taken about 5 months after surgery. The TCR comes from a boy younger than two with tuberous sclerosis and intractable seizures. The CDR3 region is CASSEPSGRNEQFF. CDR3 coding DNA: TGTGCCAGCAGTGAACCTAGCGGGAGGAATGAGCAGTTCTTC.